This T cell receptor (beta chain) was found in a study of T cell responses to AZD1222 COVID-19 vaccine. Study-wide results and limits: Mostly white British, mostly female donors; authors suggested clonal diversity may be underestimated.

The germline V gene encodes CDR1 SQVTM and CDR2 ANQGSEA. With 0 bases removed from V and 1 base from J, the gap between germline ends came to 12 bases. CDR3 size: 15 residues. In the case of this clone: Its antigen is as yet unknown.

Sequencing was performed with immunoSEQ multiplex PCR; in TCRdb, only in-frame clones are kept and a portion is missing. The table includes about 130,000 clones, about 87% detected once. The sample in question was peripheral blood, obtained on day 0 of AZD1222 vaccination. The rearrangement uses TRBV29-1 and TRBJ1-2; D not resolved. The receptor's source is an adult in good health. The CDR3 region is CSVEEILFFNYGYTF. The CDR3 nucleotides are TGCAGCGTTGAAGAGATCTTATTCTTTAACTATGGCTACACCTTC.